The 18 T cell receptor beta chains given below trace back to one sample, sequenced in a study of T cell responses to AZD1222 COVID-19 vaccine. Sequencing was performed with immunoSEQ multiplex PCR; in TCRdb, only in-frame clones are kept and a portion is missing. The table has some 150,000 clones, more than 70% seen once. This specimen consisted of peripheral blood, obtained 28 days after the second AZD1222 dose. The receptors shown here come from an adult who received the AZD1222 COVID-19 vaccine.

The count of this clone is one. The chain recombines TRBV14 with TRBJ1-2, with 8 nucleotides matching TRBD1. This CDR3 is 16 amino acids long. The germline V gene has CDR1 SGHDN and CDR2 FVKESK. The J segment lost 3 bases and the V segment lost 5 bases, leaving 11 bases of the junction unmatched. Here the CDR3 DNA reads TGTGCCAGCAGCGCGAGGACAGGGCCGCACCACTATGGCTACACCTTC. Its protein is CASSARTGPHHYGYTF. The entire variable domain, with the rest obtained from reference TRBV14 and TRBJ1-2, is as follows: EAGVTQFPSHSVIEKGQTVTLRCDPISGHDNLYWYRRVMGKEIKFLLHFVKESKQDESGMPNNRFLAERTGGTYSTLKVQPAELEDSGVYFCASSARTGPHHYGYTFGSGTRLTVV.

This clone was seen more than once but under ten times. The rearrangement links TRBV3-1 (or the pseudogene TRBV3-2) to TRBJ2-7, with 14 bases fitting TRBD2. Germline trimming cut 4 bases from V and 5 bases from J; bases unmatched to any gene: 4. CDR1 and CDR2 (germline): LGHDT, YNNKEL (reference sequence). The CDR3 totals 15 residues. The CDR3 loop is CASSRPGLAGDEQYF. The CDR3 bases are TGTGCCAGCAGCCGCCCGGGACTAGCGGGAGACGAGCAGTACTTC.

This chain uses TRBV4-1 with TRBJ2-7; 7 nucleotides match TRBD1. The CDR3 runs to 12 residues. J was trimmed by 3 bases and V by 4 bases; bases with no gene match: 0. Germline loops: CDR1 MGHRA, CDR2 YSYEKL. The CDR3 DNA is TGCGCCAGCAGCCGGACAGGCTACGAGCAGTACTTC. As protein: CASSRTGYEQYF.

The CDR3 loop reads CASSLGVGAGVVEQFF. The CDR3 DNA sequence: TGTGCCAGCAGCTTAGGGGTCGGAGCGGGAGTGGTTGAGCAGTTCTTC. The genes are TRBV7-9 and TRBJ2-1; 8 bases match TRBD2. Looked up from germline, CDR1 is SEHNR and CDR2 is FQNEAQ (reference sequence). V trimming: 1 base; J trimming: 9 bases; junction bases outside the gene matches: 11. CDR3 size: 16 residues.

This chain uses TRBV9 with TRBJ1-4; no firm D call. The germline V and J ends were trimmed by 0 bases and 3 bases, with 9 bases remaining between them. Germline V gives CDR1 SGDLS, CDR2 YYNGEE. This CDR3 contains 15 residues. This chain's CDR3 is CASSVGRAPNEKLFF. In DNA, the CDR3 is TGTGCCAGCAGCGTAGGAAGGGCTCCTAATGAAAAACTGTTTTTT.

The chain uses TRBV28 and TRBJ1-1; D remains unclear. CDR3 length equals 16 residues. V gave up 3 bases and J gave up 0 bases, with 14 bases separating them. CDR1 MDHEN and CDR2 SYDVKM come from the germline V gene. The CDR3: CASSFAGYRMNTEAFF. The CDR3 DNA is TGTGCCAGCAGTTTCGCCGGGTACCGGATGAACACTGAAGCTTTCTTT. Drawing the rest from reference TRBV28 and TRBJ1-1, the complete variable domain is DVKVTQSSRYLVKRTGEKVFLECVQDMDHENMFWYRQDPGLGLRLIYFSYDVKMKEKGDIPEGYSVSREKKERFSLILESASTNQTSMYLCASSFAGYRMNTEAFFGQGTRLTVV.

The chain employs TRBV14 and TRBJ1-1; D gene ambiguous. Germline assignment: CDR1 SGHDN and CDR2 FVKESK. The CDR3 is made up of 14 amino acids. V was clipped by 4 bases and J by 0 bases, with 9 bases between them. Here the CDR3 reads CASSLSVLNTEAFF. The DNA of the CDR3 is TGTGCCAGCAGCCTCTCCGTATTGAACACTGAAGCTTTCTTT.

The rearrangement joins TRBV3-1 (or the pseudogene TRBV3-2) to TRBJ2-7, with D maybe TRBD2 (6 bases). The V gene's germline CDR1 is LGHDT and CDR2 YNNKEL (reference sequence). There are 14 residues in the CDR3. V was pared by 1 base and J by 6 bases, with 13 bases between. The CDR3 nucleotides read TGTGCCAGCAGCCAAGGGAATAGCGGAGGCGAGCAGTACTTC. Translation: CASSQGNSGGEQYF.

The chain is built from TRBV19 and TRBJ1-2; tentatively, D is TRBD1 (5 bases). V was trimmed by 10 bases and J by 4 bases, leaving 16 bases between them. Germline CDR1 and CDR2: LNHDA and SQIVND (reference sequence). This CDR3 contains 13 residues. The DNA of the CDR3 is TGTGCCACGGGGCTCCGGGAGGGCTATGGCTACACCTTC. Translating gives CATGLREGYGYTF.

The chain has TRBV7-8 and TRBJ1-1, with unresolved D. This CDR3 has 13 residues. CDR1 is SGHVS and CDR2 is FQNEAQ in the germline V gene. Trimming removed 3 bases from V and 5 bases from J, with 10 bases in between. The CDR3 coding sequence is TGTGCCAGCAGCTTCCGAGAATTTACTGAAGCTTTCTTT. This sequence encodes CASSFREFTEAFF.

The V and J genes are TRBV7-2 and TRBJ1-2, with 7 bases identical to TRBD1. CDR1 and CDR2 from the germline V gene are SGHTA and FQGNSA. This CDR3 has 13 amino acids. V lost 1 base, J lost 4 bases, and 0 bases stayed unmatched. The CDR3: CASSLEGAYGYTF. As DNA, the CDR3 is TGTGCCAGCAGCTTAGAGGGGGCCTATGGCTACACCTTC.

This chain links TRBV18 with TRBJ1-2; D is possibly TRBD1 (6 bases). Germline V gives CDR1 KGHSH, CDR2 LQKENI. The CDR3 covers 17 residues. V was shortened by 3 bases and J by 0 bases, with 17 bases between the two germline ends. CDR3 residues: CASSPLVLGTSNYGYTF. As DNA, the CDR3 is TGTGCCAGCTCACCCTTGGTTTTAGGGACATCTAACTATGGCTACACCTTC.

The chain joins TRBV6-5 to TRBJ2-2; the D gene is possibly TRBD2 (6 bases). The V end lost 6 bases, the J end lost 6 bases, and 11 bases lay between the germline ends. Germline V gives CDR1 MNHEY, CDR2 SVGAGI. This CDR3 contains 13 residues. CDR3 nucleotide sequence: TGTGCCAGCAGGCCCACGGGAGCCGGGGAGCTGTTTTTT. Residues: CASRPTGAGELFF.

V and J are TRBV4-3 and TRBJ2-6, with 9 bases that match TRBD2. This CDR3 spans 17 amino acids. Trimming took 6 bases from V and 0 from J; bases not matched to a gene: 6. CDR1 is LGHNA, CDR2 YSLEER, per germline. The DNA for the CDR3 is TGCGCCAGCAGAGACGGACTAGCGTACTCTGGGGCCAACGTCCTGACTTTC. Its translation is CASRDGLAYSGANVLTF.

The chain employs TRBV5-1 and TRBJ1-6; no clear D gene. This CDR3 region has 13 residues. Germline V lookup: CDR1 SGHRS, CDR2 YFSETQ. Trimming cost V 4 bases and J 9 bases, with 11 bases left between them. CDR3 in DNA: TGCGCCAGCAGCCCGACCGGGAGTTCACCCCTCCACTTT. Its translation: CASSPTGSSPLHF. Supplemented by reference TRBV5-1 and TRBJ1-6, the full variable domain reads KAGVTQTPRYLIKTRGQQVTLSCSPISGHRSVSWYQQTPGQGLQFLFEYFSETQRNKGNFPGRFSGRQFSNSRSEMNVSTLELGDSALYLCASSPTGSSPLHFGNGTRLTVT.

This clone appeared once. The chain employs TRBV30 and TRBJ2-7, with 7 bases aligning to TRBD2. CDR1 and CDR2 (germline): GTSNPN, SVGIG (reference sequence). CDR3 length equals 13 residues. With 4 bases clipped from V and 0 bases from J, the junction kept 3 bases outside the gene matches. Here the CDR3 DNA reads TGTGCCTGGACTAGCGGAAGCTCCTACGAGCAGTACTTC. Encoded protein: CAWTSGSSYEQYF.

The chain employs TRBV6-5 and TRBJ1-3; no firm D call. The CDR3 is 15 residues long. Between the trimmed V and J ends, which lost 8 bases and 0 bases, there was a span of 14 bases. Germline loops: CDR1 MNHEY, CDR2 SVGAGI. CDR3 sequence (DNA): TGTGCCAGCGGCACCAGCGCGAACTCTGGAAACACCATATATTTT. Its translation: CASGTSANSGNTIYF.

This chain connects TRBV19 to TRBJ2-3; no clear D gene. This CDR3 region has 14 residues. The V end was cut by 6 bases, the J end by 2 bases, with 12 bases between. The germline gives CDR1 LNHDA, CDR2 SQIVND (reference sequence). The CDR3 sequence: CASSPIGFTDTQYF. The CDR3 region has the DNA TGTGCCAGTAGCCCGATTGGTTTCACAGATACGCAGTATTTT.